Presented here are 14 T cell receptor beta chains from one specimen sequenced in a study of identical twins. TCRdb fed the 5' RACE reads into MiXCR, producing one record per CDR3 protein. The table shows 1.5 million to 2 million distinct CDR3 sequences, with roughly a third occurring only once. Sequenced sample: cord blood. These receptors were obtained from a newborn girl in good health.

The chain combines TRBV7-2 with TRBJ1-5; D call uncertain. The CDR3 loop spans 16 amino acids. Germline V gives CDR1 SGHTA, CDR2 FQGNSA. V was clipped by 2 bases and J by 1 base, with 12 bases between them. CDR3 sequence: CASSLTDRLSNQPQHF. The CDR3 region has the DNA TGTGCCAGCAGCTTAACGGACCGGTTGAGCAATCAGCCCCAGCATTTT.

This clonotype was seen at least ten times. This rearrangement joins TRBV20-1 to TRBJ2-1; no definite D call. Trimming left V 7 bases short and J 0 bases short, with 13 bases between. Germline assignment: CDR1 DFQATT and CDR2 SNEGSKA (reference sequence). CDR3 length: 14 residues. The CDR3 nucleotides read TGCAGTGTCCGCTATCGAAGCTCCTACAATGAGCAGTTCTTC. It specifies CSVRYRSSYNEQFF.

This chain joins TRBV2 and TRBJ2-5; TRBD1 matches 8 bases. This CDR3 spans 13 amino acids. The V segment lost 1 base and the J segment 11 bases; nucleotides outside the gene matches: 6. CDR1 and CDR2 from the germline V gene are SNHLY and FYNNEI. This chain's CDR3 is CASSEVYRGEQYF. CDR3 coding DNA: TGTGCCAGCAGTGAAGTCTACAGGGGGGAGCAGTACTTC.

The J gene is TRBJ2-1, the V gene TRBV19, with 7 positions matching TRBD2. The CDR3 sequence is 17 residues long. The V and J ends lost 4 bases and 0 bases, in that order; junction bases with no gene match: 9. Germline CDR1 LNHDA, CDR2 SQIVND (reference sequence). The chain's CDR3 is CASSTAGVRSSYNEQFF. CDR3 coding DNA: TGTGCCAGTAGTACGGCGGGGGTAAGGAGCTCCTACAATGAGCAGTTCTTC.

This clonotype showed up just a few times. The chain's CDR3 is CASSQDFARLDTQYF. CDR3 nucleotide sequence: TGTGCCAGCAGCCAAGATTTCGCCCGGCTAGATACGCAGTATTTT. The chain is built from TRBV4-2 and TRBJ2-3, with D unclear. Germline lookup yields CDR1 LGHNA and CDR2 YNFKEQ. The CDR3 runs 15 residues. Trimming shortened V by 0 bases and J by 5 bases, and 12 bases separated the two germline ends.

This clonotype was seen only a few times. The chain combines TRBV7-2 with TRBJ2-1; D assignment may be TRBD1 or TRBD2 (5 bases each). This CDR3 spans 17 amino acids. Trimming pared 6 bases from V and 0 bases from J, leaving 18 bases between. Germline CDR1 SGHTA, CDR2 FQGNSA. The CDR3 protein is CASSILPGPISYNEQFF. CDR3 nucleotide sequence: TGTGCCAGCAGTATACTACCGGGACCCATCTCCTACAATGAGCAGTTCTTC.

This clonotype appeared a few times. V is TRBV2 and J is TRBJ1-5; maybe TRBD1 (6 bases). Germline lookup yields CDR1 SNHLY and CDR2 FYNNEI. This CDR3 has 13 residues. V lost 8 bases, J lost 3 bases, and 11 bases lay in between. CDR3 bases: TGTGCCAGCCGGGACACCTTCAATCAGCCCCAGCATTTT. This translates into CASRDTFNQPQHF. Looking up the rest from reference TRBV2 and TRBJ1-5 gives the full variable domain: EPEVTQTPSHQVTQMGQEVILRCVPISNHLYFYWYRQILGQKVEFLVSFYNNEISEKSEIFDDQFSVERPDGSNFTLKIRSTKLEDSAMYFCASRDTFNQPQHFGDGTRLSIL.

CDR3 bases: TGTGCCAGCAGATCATTACAGGGGGTCGAGCAGTACTTC. Amino acids: CASRSLQGVEQYF. The rearrangement links TRBV27 to TRBJ2-7, with TRBD1 matching over 8 bases. Germline values: CDR1 MNHEY, CDR2 SMNVEV (reference sequence). This CDR3 has 13 residues. The ends lost 6 bases at V and 6 bases at J; junction bases unmatched: 7.

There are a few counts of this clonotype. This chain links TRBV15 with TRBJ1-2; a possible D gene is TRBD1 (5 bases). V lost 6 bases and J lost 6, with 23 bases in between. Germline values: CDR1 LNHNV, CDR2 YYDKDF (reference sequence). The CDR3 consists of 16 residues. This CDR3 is CATRSTRGRRTHGYTF. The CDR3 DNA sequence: TGTGCCACCAGATCTACACGAGGCAGGAGGACACATGGCTACACCTTC.

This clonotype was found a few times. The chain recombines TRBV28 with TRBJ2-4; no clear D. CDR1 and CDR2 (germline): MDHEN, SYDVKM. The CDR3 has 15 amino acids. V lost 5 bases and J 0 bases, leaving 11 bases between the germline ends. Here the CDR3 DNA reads TGTGCCAGCAGTCCCCACACCATAGCCAAAAACATTCAGTACTTC. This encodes CASSPHTIAKNIQYF.

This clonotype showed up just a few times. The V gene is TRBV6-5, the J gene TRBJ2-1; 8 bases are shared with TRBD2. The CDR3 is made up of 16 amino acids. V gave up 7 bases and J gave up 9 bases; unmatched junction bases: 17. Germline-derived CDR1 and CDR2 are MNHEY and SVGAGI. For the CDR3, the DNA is TGTGCCAGCAATGGTCGGAGGACTAGCAAGGCGGGTGAGCAGTTCTTC. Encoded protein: CASNGRRTSKAGEQFF.

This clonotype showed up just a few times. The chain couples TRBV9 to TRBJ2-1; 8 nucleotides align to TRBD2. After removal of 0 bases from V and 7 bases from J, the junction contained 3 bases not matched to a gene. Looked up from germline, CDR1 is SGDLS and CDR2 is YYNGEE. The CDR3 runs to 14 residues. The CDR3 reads CASSVEGTRNEQFF. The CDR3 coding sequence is TGTGCCAGCAGCGTAGAAGGGACTAGAAATGAGCAGTTCTTC.

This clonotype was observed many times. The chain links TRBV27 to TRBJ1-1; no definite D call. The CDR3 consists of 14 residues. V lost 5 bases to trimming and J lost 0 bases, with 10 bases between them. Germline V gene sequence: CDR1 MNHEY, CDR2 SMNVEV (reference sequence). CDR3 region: CASSPTVMNTEAFF. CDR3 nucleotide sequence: TGTGCCAGCAGTCCTACAGTGATGAACACTGAAGCTTTCTTT.

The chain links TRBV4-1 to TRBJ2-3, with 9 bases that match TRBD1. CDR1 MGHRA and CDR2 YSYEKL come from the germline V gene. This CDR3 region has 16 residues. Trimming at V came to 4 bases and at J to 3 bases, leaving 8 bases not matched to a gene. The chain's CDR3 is CASSLQGATRTDTQYF. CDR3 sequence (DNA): TGCGCCAGCAGCCTACAGGGGGCTACCAGGACAGATACGCAGTATTTT.